What follows is one T cell receptor beta chain and its context. Its antigen remains unknown. This entry belongs to a study of OX40 agonist ivuxolimab in advanced cancers. For the study at large: The dose-escalation group included hepatocellular carcinoma, melanoma, renal cell carcinoma and head and neck cancer. Study findings and constraints: More expanded clones were found, on average, in CD8+ than in CD4+ T cells. Clonal expansion by week 6 occurred in CD4+ and CD8+ blood T cells (at 0.1 to 3.0 mg/kg).

The CDR3 contains 15 residues. CDR1 is SGHTS and CDR2 is YDEGEE in the germline V gene. The V end was cut by 0 bases, the J end by 0 bases, with 7 bases between. Assay: immunoSEQ multiplex PCR; the TCRdb copy retains only in-frame clones and omits some. In the table there are more than 90,000 clones, around 80% of which are singletons. The sample here was CD4+ or CD8+ T cells sorted from blood, taken in a trial of the OX40 agonist ivuxolimab. The chain couples TRBV5-8 to TRBJ1-5; D is unclear. This TCR derives from an adult with an advanced solid tumor such as melanoma, head and neck, liver or kidney cancer. CDR3 coding DNA: TGTGCCAGCAGCTTGGGGCAGGCTAGCAATCAGCCCCAGCATTTT. This codes for CASSLGQASNQPQHF.